Presented here are 21 T cell receptor beta chains from one specimen sequenced in a study of CD8+CD57+ T cells in acquired aplastic anemia. Researchers used genomic DNA as the template to profile TCR beta VDJ and CDR3. A single record per CDR3 protein comes from TCRdb applying MiXCR to the reads. This sample yields around 200,000 distinct CDR3 sequences, of which roughly 56% are seen a single time; approximately 15% belongs to the top ten. Input material: sorted CD4+, CD8+, or CD8+CD57+ T cells (not recorded which) from PBMCs. These receptors originate from a human donor in good health, serving as a control.

V is TRBV9 and J is TRBJ2-1, with 11 nucleotides matching TRBD2. Germline V gives CDR1 SGDLS, CDR2 YYNGEE. The CDR3 runs to 16 residues. With V trimmed by 0 bases and J by 2 bases, 1 base remained unmatched. The CDR3 protein is CASSVGSGGAYNEQFF. CDR3 sequence (DNA): TGTGCCAGCAGCGTAGGTAGCGGGGGGGCCTACAATGAGCAGTTCTTC.

V is TRBV7-9 and J is TRBJ1-2; D remains unclear. The CDR3 is 13 amino acids. Trimming took 5 bases from V and 1 from J, leaving 8 bases between them. Germline-derived CDR1 and CDR2 are SEHNR and FQNEAQ (reference sequence). DNA for the CDR3: TGTGCCAGCAGCCTGACCGATAACTATGGCTACACCTTC. Amino acids: CASSLTDNYGYTF.

The chain couples TRBV20-1 to TRBJ2-5, with TRBD2 matching 9 bases. The J call may be in error: the DNA end matches TRBJ2-1 better. Germline V gene data show CDR1 as DFQATT and CDR2 as SNEGSKA (reference sequence). The CDR3 covers 11 residues. CDR3 amino acids: CSALASGVQFF. The CDR3 DNA reads as TGCAGTGCTTTGGCTAGCGGGGTACAGTTCTTC.

The gene calls are TRBV10-3 and TRBJ2-7; the match to TRBD2 covers 12 bases. The ends lost 1 base at V and 4 bases at J; junction bases unmatched: 5. CDR1 is ENHRY, CDR2 SYGVKD, per germline. There are 16 residues in the CDR3. CDR3 protein: CAISELLAGGPYEQYF. The CDR3 DNA reads TGTGCCATCAGTGAGTTACTAGCGGGGGGACCATACGAGCAGTACTTC.

This rearrangement joins TRBV20-1 to TRBJ2-7; 7 bases are a match to TRBD2. Trimming cost V 4 bases and J 5 bases; bases outside gene matches: 2. There are 11 residues in the CDR3. Germline CDR1 and CDR2: DFQATT and SNEGSKA (reference sequence). CDR3 nucleotide sequence: TGCAGTGCTATGGGGGGGAACGAGCAGTACTTC. It yields the protein CSAMGGNEQYF.

This clonotype was observed many times. The chain carries TRBV30 and TRBJ1-6; no clear D gene. Germline V CDR1 and CDR2: GTSNPN, SVGIG (reference sequence). This CDR3 region has 16 residues. V was pared by 1 base and J by 6 bases, with 16 bases between. As DNA, the CDR3 is TGTGCCTGGAGTGAGATGAAGGTTTGGGGTAATTCACCCCTCCACTTT. Translation: CAWSEMKVWGNSPLHF.

In its sample, this clonotype was seen many times. This chain uses TRBV5-5 with TRBJ1-3; D perhaps matches TRBD1 (5 bases). CDR1 and CDR2 (germline): SGHKS, YYEKEE (reference sequence). Trimming removed 2 bases at V and 0 bases at J, with 9 bases between. The CDR3 length is 15 residues. Here the CDR3 reads CASSFQGYSGNTIYF. The CDR3 region has the DNA TGTGCCAGCAGCTTTCAGGGTTACTCTGGAAACACCATATATTTT.

This clonotype was recorded many times. The chain links TRBV20-1 to TRBJ2-7; no clear D gene. This CDR3 is 14 amino acids long. Germline V gene lookup returns CDR1 DFQATT and CDR2 SNEGSKA (reference sequence). Trimming left V 5 bases short and J 5 bases short, with 19 bases between. Written as DNA, the CDR3 is TGCAGTGCTGCGACAATATCTGGTTGGAACGAGCAGTACTTC. Translating gives CSAATISGWNEQYF.

The gene calls are TRBV7-2 and TRBJ2-5; possible D gene TRBD1, 7 bases. Deletions cut 5 bases from V and 5 bases from J, with 21 bases between. CDR3 length equals 16 residues. Germline V gives CDR1 SGHTA, CDR2 FQGNSA. CDR3 bases: TGTGCCAGCAGCCAGGGGGGTGGCGGGGTGGGGGAGACCCAGTACTTC. Translating it yields CASSQGGGGVGETQYF.

Ten or more counts support this clonotype. J is TRBJ2-5 and V is TRBV12-3 or TRBV12-4; D might be TRBD1 or TRBD2, each matching 7 bases. The CDR3 extends over 14 amino acids. Trimming stripped 2 bases from V and 5 bases from J, with 12 bases between. The CDR3 DNA reads TGTGCCAGCAGTTTAAATCAGGGGGGGGAGACCCAGTACTTC. Amino acids: CASSLNQGGETQYF.

This clonotype showed up many times. This rearrangement joins TRBV2 to TRBJ1-1; no clear D gene. Per germline, CDR1 SNHLY and CDR2 FYNNEI. The CDR3 loop spans 14 amino acids. V was cut by 5 bases and J by 1 base, with 11 bases left in between. The CDR3 here is CASSKIQQNTEAFF. CDR3 nucleotides: TGTGCCAGCAGTAAAATACAGCAGAACACTGAAGCTTTCTTT.

This chain uses TRBV20-1 with TRBJ1-1; 10 bases agree with TRBD1. CDR1 DFQATT and CDR2 SNEGSKA come from the germline V gene (reference sequence). V shed 5 bases and J 5 bases; nucleotides not matched to a gene: 8. The CDR3 has 14 residues. CDR3 amino acids: CSAGLRQGATEAFF. CDR3 DNA sequence: TGCAGTGCTGGCCTCCGACAGGGGGCAACTGAAGCTTTCTTT.

This clonotype was seen many times. This rearrangement joins TRBV7-2 to TRBJ2-3; tentatively, D is TRBD2 (5 bases). Germline CDR1 and CDR2: SGHTA and FQGNSA. V lost 2 bases to trimming and J lost 11 bases, with 14 bases between them. The CDR3 has 13 residues. CDR3 coding DNA: TGTGCCAGCAGCTTAAGGCCTGAGGGAGAGCAGTATTTT. It is translated as CASSLRPEGEQYF.

This clonotype was counted a single time. Because it lacks the conserved phenylalanine or tryptophan at the end, this CDR3 is likely a read error. It is unclear where the CDR3 begins or ends on the DNA, so no DNA is shown, and the CDR3 is as TCRdb lists it. CDR3 residues: CSAREEGR. The rearrangement uses TRBV20-1 and TRBJ2-5; the table gives TRBD2 as D, unverified against the DNA. Termini included, the CDR3 measures 8 amino acids. Germline V CDR1 and CDR2: DFQATT, SNEGSKA (reference sequence).

The CDR3 nucleotides are TGTGCCAGCAGTTTATTGGGGACTAGCGGCTACACCTTC. Its protein product is CASSLLGTSGYTF. J is TRBJ1-2 and V is TRBV27; possible D gene TRBD1, 5 bases. Trimming left V 1 base short and J 8 bases short, with 11 bases between. The length of the CDR3 is 13 residues. Germline CDR1 reads MNHEY; CDR2 reads SMNVEV (reference sequence).

The gene calls are TRBV15 and TRBJ2-3; 8 positions match TRBD1. The CDR3 length is 14 residues. J was trimmed by 4 bases and V by 3 bases; bases with no gene match: 3. Germline CDR1 LNHNV, CDR2 YYDKDF (reference sequence). The CDR3 spells CATSSGQGPDTQYF. The CDR3 bases are TGTGCCACCAGCAGCGGACAGGGCCCAGATACGCAGTATTTT.

This rearrangement joins TRBV19 to TRBJ2-3; D is unclear. With 10 bases removed from V and 4 bases from J, the gap between germline ends came to 12 bases. CDR1 LNHDA and CDR2 SQIVND come from the germline V gene (reference sequence). The CDR3 has 12 amino acids. CDR3 nucleotide sequence: TGTGCCACCAGTTATCGATCAGATACGCAGTATTTT. This encodes CATSYRSDTQYF.

By share, this clonotype ranks as medium-sized (0.01 to 0.1%). V is TRBV10-3 and J is TRBJ2-1; D tentatively reads TRBD1 or TRBD2 (5 bases each). The germline CDR1 and CDR2 sequences are ENHRY and SYGVKD. This CDR3 is 14 amino acids long. V lost 4 bases and J 5 bases, leaving 12 bases between the germline ends. CDR3: CAISGGVQDNEQFF. The CDR3 nucleotides read TGTGCCATCAGTGGAGGGGTCCAAGACAATGAGCAGTTCTTC.

The chain combines TRBV10-3 with TRBJ2-5; TRBD2 is a possible D gene (5 bases). CDR1 ENHRY and CDR2 SYGVKD come from the germline V gene. The CDR3 length is 13 residues. Trimming removed 6 bases from V and 2 bases from J, with 10 bases in between. The DNA for the CDR3 is TGTGCCATCAGGCTCGGGGTACAAGAGACCCAGTACTTC. This translates into CAIRLGVQETQYF.

This clonotype was found many times. V gene TRBV5-1 combines with J gene TRBJ2-2, with D hard to call. The CDR3 has 13 amino acids. V was trimmed by 3 bases and J by 2 bases, leaving 5 bases between them. Germline V gene sequence: CDR1 SGHRS, CDR2 YFSETQ. Here the CDR3 DNA reads TGCGCCAGCAGCTCCAGAAACACCGGGGAGCTGTTTTTT. It codes for CASSSRNTGELFF. Full variable domain (remainder filled in from reference TRBV5-1 and TRBJ2-2): KAGVTQTPRYLIKTRGQQVTLSCSPISGHRSVSWYQQTPGQGLQFLFEYFSETQRNKGNFPGRFSGRQFSNSRSEMNVSTLELGDSALYLCASSSRNTGELFFGEGSRLTVL.

This clonotype has only a few counts. The rearrangement uses TRBV7-2 and TRBJ2-7, with D possibly being TRBD1 (5 bases). Germline values: CDR1 SGHTA, CDR2 FQGNSA. CDR3 length: 14 amino acids. Deletions cut 4 bases from V and 0 bases from J, with 10 bases between. The CDR3 loop reads CASSSRQSSYEQYF. CDR3 DNA: TGTGCCAGCAGCTCCAGACAGAGCTCCTACGAGCAGTACTTC. Together with reference TRBV7-2 and TRBJ2-7, the CDR3 gives the full variable domain: GAGVSQSPSNKVTEKGKDVELRCDPISGHTALYWYRQSLGQGLEFLIYFQGNSAPDKSGLPSDRFSAERTGGSVSTLTIQRTQQEDSAVYLCASSSRQSSYEQYFGPGTRLTVT.